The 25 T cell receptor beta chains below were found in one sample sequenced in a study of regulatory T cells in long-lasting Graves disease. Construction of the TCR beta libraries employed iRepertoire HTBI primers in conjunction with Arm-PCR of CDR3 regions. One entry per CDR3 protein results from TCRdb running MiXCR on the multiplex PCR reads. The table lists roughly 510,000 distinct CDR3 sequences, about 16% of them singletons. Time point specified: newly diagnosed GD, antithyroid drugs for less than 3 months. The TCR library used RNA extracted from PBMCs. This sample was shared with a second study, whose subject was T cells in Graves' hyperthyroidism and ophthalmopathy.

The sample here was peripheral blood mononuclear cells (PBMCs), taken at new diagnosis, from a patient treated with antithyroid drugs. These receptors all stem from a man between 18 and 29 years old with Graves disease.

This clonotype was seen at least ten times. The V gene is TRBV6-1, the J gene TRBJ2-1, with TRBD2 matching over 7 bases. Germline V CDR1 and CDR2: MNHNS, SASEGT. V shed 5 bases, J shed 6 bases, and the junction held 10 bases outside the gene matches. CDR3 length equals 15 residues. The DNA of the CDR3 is TGTGCCAGCAGTCTTCAGCGGGATCCGGGCAATGAGCAGTTCTTC. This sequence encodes CASSLQRDPGNEQFF.

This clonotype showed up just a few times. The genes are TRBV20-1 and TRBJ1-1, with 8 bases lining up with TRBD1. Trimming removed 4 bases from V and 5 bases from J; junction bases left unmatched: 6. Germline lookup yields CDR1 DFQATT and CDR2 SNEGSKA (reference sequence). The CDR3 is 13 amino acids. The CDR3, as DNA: TGCAGTGCTATAGGACAGGGCGGGACTGAAGCTTTCTTT. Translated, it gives CSAIGQGGTEAFF.

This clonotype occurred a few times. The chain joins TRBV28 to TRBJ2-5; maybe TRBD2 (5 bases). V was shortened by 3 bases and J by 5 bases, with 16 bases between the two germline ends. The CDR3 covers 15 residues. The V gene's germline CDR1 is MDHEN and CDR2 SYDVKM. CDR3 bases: TGTGCCAGCAGTTTTGCGGGCCCCCCGGGTGAGACCCAGTACTTC. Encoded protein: CASSFAGPPGETQYF.

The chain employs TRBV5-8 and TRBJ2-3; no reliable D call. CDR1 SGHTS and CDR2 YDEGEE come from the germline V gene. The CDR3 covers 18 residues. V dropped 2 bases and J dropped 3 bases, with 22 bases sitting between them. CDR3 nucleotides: TGTGCCAGCAGCTTTTATTTCTCGGCTATTCGTTTGACAGATACGCAGTATTTT. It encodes CASSFYFSAIRLTDTQYF.

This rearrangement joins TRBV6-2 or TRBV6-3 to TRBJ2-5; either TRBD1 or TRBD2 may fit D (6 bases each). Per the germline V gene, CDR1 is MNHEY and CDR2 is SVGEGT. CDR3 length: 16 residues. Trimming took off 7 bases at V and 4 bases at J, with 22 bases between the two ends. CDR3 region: CASTLIGGLRGETQYF. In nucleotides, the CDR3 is TGTGCCAGCACCCTTATAGGGGGGCTCCGGGGAGAGACCCAGTACTTC.

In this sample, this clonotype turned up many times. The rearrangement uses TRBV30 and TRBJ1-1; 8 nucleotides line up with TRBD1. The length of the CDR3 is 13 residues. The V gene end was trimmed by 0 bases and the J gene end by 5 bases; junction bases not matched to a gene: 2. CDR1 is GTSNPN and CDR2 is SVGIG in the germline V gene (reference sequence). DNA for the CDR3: TGTGCCTGGAGTGTGGACAGGGATACTGAAGCTTTCTTT. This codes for CAWSVDRDTEAFF.

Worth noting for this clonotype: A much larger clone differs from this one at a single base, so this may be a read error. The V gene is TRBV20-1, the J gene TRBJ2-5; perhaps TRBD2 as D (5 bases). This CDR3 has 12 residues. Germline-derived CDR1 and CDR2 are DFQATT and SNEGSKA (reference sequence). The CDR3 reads CSATERYNERFF. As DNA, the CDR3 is TGCAGTGCTACCGAAAGGTACAATGAGCGGTTCTTC.

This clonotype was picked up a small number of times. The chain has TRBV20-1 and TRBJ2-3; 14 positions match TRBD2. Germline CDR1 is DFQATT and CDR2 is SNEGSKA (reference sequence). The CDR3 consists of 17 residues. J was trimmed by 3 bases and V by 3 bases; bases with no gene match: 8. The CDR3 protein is CSARAAGTSGRTDTQYF. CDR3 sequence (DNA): TGCAGTGCTAGGGCTGCTGGGACTAGCGGGAGAACAGATACGCAGTATTTT.

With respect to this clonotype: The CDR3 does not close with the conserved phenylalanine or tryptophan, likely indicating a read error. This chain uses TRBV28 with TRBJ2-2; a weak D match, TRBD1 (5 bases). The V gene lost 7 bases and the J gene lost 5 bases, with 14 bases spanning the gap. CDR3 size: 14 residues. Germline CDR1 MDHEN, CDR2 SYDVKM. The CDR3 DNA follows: TGTGCCAGCACCTGGGGCGTAGGGACCGGGGAGCTGTTTTAT. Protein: CASTWGVGTGELFY.

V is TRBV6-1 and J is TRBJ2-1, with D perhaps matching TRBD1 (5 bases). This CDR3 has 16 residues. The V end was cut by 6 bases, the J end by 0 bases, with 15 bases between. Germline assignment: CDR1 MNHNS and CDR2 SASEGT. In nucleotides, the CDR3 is TGTGCCAGCAGACCTCAGGGCTTAAGCTCCTACAATGAGCAGTTCTTC. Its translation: CASRPQGLSSYNEQFF.

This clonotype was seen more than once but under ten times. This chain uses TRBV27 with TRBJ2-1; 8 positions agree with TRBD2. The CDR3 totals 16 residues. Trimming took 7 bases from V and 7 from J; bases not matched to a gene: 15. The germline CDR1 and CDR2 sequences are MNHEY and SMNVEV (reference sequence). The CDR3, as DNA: TGTGCCAGCACCGCTTCCACGGGAGGGGTTTGGAATGAGCAGTTCTTC. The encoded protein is CASTASTGGVWNEQFF.

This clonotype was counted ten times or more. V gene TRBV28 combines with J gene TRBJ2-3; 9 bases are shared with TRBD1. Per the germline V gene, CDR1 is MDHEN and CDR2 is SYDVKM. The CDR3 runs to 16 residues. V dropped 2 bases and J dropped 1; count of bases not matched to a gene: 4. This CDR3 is CASSLGNRGRTDTQYF. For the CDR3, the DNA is TGTGCCAGCAGTTTAGGGAACAGGGGGCGCACAGATACGCAGTATTTT.

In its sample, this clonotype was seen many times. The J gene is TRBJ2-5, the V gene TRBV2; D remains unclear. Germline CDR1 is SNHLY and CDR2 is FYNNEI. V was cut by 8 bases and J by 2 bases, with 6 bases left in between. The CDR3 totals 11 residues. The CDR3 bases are TGTGCCAGCCTGAGGCAAGAGACCCAGTACTTC. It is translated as CASLRQETQYF.

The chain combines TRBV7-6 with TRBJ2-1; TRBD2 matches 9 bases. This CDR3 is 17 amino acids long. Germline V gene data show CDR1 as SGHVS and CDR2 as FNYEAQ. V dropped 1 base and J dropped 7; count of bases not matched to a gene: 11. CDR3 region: CASSLESASGMRNEQFF. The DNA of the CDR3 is TGTGCCAGCAGCTTAGAATCCGCTAGCGGGATGAGGAATGAGCAGTTCTTC. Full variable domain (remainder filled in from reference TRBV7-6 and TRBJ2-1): GAGVSQSPRYKVTKRGQDVALRCDPISGHVSLYWYRQALGQGPEFLTYFNYEAQQDKSGLPNDRFSAERPEGSISTLTIQRTEQRDSAMYRCASSLESASGMRNEQFFGPGTRLTVL.

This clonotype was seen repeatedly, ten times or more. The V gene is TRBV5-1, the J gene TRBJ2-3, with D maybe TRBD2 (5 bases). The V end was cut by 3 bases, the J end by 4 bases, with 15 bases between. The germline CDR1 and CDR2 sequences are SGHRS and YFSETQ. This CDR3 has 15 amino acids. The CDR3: CASSSYTGGADTQYF. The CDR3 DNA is TGCGCCAGCAGCTCCTACACCGGAGGAGCAGATACGCAGTATTTT.

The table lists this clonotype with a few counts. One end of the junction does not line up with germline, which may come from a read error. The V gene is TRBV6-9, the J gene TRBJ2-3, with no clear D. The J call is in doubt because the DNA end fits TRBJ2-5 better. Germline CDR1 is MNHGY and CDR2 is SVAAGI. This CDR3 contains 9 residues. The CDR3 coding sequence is TGCGCCGGGCGGGAGACCCAGTACTTC. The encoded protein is CAGRETQYF.

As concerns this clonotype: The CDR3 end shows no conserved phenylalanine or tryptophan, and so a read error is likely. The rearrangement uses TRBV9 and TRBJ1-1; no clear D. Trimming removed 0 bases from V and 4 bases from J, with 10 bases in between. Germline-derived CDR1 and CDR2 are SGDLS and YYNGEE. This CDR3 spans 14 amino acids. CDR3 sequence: CASSVAAAGTEAFL. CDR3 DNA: TGTGCCAGCAGCGTAGCTGCGGCCGGCACTGAAGCTTTCCTT.

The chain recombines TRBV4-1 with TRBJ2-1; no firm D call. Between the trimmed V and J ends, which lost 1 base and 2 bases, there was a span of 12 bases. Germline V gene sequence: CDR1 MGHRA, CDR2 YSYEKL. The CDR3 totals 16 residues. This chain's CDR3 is CASSQGPESTYNEQFF. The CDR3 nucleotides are TGCGCCAGCAGCCAAGGACCCGAGTCTACCTACAATGAGCAGTTCTTC.

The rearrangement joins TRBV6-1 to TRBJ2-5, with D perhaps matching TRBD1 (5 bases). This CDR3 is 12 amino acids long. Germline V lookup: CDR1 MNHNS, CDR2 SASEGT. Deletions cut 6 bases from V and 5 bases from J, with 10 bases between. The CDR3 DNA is TGTGCCAGCAGAGCAGGGTGGGAGACCCAGTACTTC. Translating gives CASRAGWETQYF.

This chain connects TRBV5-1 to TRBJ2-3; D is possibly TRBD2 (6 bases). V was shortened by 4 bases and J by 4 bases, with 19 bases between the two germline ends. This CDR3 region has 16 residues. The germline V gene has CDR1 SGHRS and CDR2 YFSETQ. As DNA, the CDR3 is TGCGCCAGCAGCGTGAGCCCAATAAGGGAGGCAGATACGCAGTATTTT. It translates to CASSVSPIREADTQYF.

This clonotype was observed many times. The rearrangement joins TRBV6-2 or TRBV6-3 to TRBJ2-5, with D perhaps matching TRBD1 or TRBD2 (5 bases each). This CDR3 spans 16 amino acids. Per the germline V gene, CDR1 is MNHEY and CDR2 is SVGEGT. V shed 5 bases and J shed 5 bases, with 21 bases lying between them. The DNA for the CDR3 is TGTGCCAGCAGTGAAGAGGGGAGAGCCTTCCGGGAGACCCAGTACTTC. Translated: CASSEEGRAFRETQYF.

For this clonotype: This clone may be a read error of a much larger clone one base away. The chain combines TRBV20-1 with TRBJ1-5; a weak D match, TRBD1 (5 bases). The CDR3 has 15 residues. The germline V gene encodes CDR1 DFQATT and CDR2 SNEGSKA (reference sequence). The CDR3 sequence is CGASPGGVAAQPQHF. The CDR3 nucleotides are TGCGGTGCTAGTCCCGGGGGGGTTGCCGCTCAGCCCCAGCATTTT.

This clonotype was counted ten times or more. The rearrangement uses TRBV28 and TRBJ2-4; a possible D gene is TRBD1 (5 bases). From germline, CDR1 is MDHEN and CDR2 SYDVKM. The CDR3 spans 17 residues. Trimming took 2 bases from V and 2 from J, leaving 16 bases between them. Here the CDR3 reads CASSLPRGAATKNIQYF. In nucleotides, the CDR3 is TGTGCCAGCAGTTTACCCCGTGGGGCGGCGACCAAAAACATTCAGTACTTC.

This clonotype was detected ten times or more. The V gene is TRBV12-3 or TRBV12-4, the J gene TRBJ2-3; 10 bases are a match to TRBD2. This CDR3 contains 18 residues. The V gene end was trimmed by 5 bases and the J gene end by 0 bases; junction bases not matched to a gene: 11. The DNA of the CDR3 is TGTGCCAGCAGTCCTGGACGGACTAGCGGTTCTAGCACAGATACGCAGTATTTT. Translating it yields CASSPGRTSGSSTDTQYF.

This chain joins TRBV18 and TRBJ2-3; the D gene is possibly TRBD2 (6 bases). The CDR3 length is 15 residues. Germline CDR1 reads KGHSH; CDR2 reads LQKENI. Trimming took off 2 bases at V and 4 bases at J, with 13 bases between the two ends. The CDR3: CASSPGDGGPDTQYF. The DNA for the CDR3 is TGTGCCAGCTCACCAGGGGACGGAGGGCCAGATACGCAGTATTTT.